Listed here are 19 T cell receptor beta chains from one sample, sequenced in a study of blood T cells in healthy people across ages. Together with a sample-barcoded 5' primer, a J-beta primer mix was included in a second PCR lasting about 7 to 11 cycles. From the 5' RACE reads, TCRdb called clonotypes with MiXCR, one entry per CDR3 protein. Among approximately 900,000 distinct CDR3 sequences, 40% to 60% were seen once, and the ten largest hold 13%. What was sequenced was blood. These receptors were obtained from a man aged 25-40 years in good health.

The V gene is TRBV11-2, the J gene TRBJ2-2, with D possibly called TRBD1 or TRBD2 (5 bases each). The germline V gene encodes CDR1 SGHAT and CDR2 FQNNGV. This CDR3 has 15 amino acids. Trimming left V 5 bases short and J 0 bases short, with 10 bases between. The CDR3 region is CASSRDDANTGELFF. For the CDR3, the DNA is TGTGCCAGCAGCCGGGACGACGCGAACACCGGGGAGCTGTTTTTT.

This chain links TRBV6-6 with TRBJ2-1, with TRBD2 matching 11 bases. J was trimmed by 3 bases and V by 2 bases; bases with no gene match: 6. Germline CDR1 is MNHNY and CDR2 is SVGAGI (reference sequence). This CDR3 has 17 residues. In nucleotides, the CDR3 is TGTGCCAGCAGTTACCGGCTAGCGGGGGGTCTCTACAATGAGCAGTTCTTC. Protein sequence: CASSYRLAGGLYNEQFF.

This clonotype was seen once. This chain joins TRBV10-2 and TRBJ1-2; tentative D call: TRBD1 (5 bases). Germline V gene sequence: CDR1 WSHSY, CDR2 SAAADI. The CDR3 is 16 amino acids. V shed 2 bases and J shed 4 bases, with 17 bases lying between them. The DNA of the CDR3 is TGCGCCAGCAGTGAGGTCCCCAGGGTTCACATCTATGGCTACACCTTC. As protein: CASSEVPRVHIYGYTF.

The rearrangement uses TRBV28 and TRBJ1-2; 7 nucleotides agree with TRBD1. This CDR3 is built from 15 residues. The junction had 6 bases not matched to a gene; V was cut back by 5 bases and J by 0 bases. Germline V gene lookup returns CDR1 MDHEN and CDR2 SYDVKM. CDR3 sequence (DNA): TGTGCCAGCAGTAATAAAGGGGGCACTAACTATGGCTACACCTTC. Translated, it gives CASSNKGGTNYGYTF.

Only a few counts were recorded for this clonotype. Here the CDR3 DNA reads TGTGCCAGCAGCTTAGGGGGACAGCGTTTAAATGAAAAACTGTTTTTT. Translating it yields CASSLGGQRLNEKLFF. V and J are TRBV7-2 and TRBJ1-4, with 7 bases fitting TRBD1. V gave up 1 base and J gave up 5 bases; unmatched junction bases: 7. Germline V lookup: CDR1 SGHTA, CDR2 FQGNSA. This CDR3 region has 16 residues.

The DNA of the CDR3 is TGTGCCTGGAGTGAACAGTCCTACGAGCAGTACTTC. Its translation: CAWSEQSYEQYF. The rearrangement links TRBV30 to TRBJ2-7; D unresolved. The CDR3 consists of 12 residues. Trimming took 1 base from V and 1 from J, leaving 5 bases between them. From germline, CDR1 is GTSNPN and CDR2 SVGIG (reference sequence).

The rearrangement joins TRBV7-9 to TRBJ2-4, with TRBD1 matching over 11 bases. CDR1 and CDR2 from the germline V gene are SEHNR and FQNEAQ (reference sequence). With V trimmed by 7 bases and J by 5 bases, 10 bases remained unmatched. There are 16 residues in the CDR3. The CDR3 region is CASTLSGTGGQNIQYF. CDR3 bases: TGTGCCAGCACCCTATCCGGGACAGGGGGTCAAAACATTCAGTACTTC.

The rearrangement uses TRBV21-1 and TRBJ1-5; the DNA was not used to check the table's D call, TRBD1. TRBV21-1 is tagged as a pseudogene. CDR3 length: 15 amino acids. CDR3 protein: CASSRERVGDQPQHF. The CDR3 DNA sequence: TGTGCCAGCAGCAGGGAAAGGGTCGGAGATCAGCCCCAGCATTTT.

The sample holds a few counts of this clonotype. This chain links TRBV28 with TRBJ2-3, with D possibly matching TRBD1 (6 bases). The CDR3 totals 17 residues. The germline CDR1 and CDR2 sequences are MDHEN and SYDVKM. Trimming shortened V by 8 bases and J by 5 bases, and 26 bases separated the two germline ends. The CDR3 DNA is TGTGCCAGCGGACGAAGACAGGTTTTTCAGGCCCAAGATACGCAGTATTTT. Translation gives CASGRRQVFQAQDTQYF.

The J gene is TRBJ2-6, the V gene TRBV15; maybe TRBD1 (5 bases). CDR1 and CDR2 (germline): LNHNV, YYDKDF (reference sequence). The CDR3 has 16 amino acids. V lost 8 bases and J 0 bases, leaving 14 bases between the germline ends. CDR3 residues: CATRTIPSSGANVLTF. The CDR3, as DNA: TGTGCCACCCGGACAATACCAAGCTCTGGGGCCAACGTCCTGACTTTC.

The table lists this clonotype with a few counts. The chain carries TRBV9 and TRBJ2-3; tentative D call: TRBD2 (7 bases). The CDR3 has 15 residues. Trimming removed 0 bases from V and 2 bases from J, with 10 bases in between. CDR1 and CDR2 from the germline V gene are SGDLS and YYNGEE. The CDR3 bases are TGTGCCAGCAGCGTAGGGGGGGGGCACACAGATACGCAGTATTTT. The encoded protein is CASSVGGGHTDTQYF.

The chain recombines TRBV7-2 with TRBJ1-4; D unclear. The CDR3 runs to 14 residues. Per the germline V gene, CDR1 is SGHTA and CDR2 is FQGNSA. The ends were cut back, 8 bases at V and 4 bases at J, with 14 bases in the middle. CDR3 nucleotides: TGTGCCAGCTCCCCCGACCGCTTTAATGAAAAACTGTTTTTT. It specifies CASSPDRFNEKLFF. Looking up the rest from reference TRBV7-2 and TRBJ1-4 gives the full variable domain: GAGVSQSPSNKVTEKGKDVELRCDPISGHTALYWYRQSLGQGLEFLIYFQGNSAPDKSGLPSDRFSAERTGGSVSTLTIQRTQQEDSAVYLCASSPDRFNEKLFFGSGTQLSVL.

This clonotype was recorded only once. The chain combines TRBV20-1 with TRBJ2-5; 9 bases are shared with TRBD1. The end of the DNA aligns better with TRBJ2-7, so the J call may be wrong. This CDR3 is built from 11 residues. Germline CDR1 is DFQATT and CDR2 is SNEGSKA (reference sequence). The CDR3 here is CSAMDRGEQYF. For the CDR3, the DNA is TGCAGTGCTATGGACAGGGGCGAGCAGTACTTC.

This chain links TRBV5-1 with TRBJ1-1, with D possibly TRBD1 on 5 matching bases. Trimming shortened V by 3 bases and J by 3 bases, and 21 bases separated the two germline ends. This CDR3 region has 17 residues. Per germline, CDR1 SGHRS and CDR2 YFSETQ. The CDR3 sequence: CASSWNPGIGTDTEAFF. The CDR3, as DNA: TGCGCCAGCAGCTGGAACCCAGGGATAGGTACGGACACTGAAGCTTTCTTT.

The chain combines TRBV27 with TRBJ2-7; possibly TRBD2 for D (7 bases). The V end was cut by 6 bases, the J end by 5 bases, with 17 bases between. Looked up from germline, CDR1 is MNHEY and CDR2 is SMNVEV (reference sequence). CDR3 length: 14 residues. The CDR3 here is CASSLRGGDNEQYF. CDR3 sequence (DNA): TGTGCCAGCAGCCTAAGGGGAGGGGACAACGAGCAGTACTTC.

Remarks on this clonotype: One end of the junction fails to match germline, which may point to a read error. J is TRBJ2-7 and V is TRBV7-2; D is possibly TRBD1 or TRBD2 (5 bases each). The CDR3 loop spans 14 amino acids. Germline assignment: CDR1 SGHTA and CDR2 FQGNSA. The CDR3 nucleotides are TGTGCCAGCAGCATGGGACCCCACTCCTGCGAGCAGTACTTC. Its translation: CASSMGPHSCEQYF.

This chain uses TRBV30 with TRBJ2-7; TRBD2 is a possible D gene (6 bases). The germline gives CDR1 GTSNPN, CDR2 SVGIG (reference sequence). CDR3 length equals 14 residues. The ends were cut back, 4 bases at V and 7 bases at J, with 20 bases in the middle. The CDR3, as DNA: TGTGCCTGGACCTTCCGGGGACTTCCAAATGAGCAGTACTTC. It encodes CAWTFRGLPNEQYF.

The chain employs TRBV4-1 and TRBJ1-1; the D is unclear. The CDR3 totals 13 residues. V was shortened by 1 base and J by 3 bases, with 6 bases between the two germline ends. Looked up from germline, CDR1 is MGHRA and CDR2 is YSYEKL. The chain's CDR3 is CASSQGVYTEAFF. The CDR3 bases are TGCGCCAGCAGCCAAGGGGTGTACACTGAAGCTTTCTTT.

This rearrangement joins TRBV5-1 to TRBJ2-7, with D tentatively TRBD1 (6 bases). The CDR3 spans 15 residues. Germline CDR1 is SGHRS and CDR2 is YFSETQ. The V end lost 1 base, the J end lost 1 base, and 12 bases lay between the germline ends. The DNA of the CDR3 is TGCGCCAGCAGCTTGCATTCAGGGGATTCCTACGAGCAGTACTTC. Translating it yields CASSLHSGDSYEQYF.